The 24 T cell receptor beta chains below all came from one sample that was sequenced in a study of blood T cell repertoires in COVID-19. Sequenced by immunoSEQ multiplex PCR; TCRdb stores in-frame clones only, minus some. The sample contains 120,000 to 150,000 clones, about 82% of which appear only once. The sample was peripheral blood. The receptors originated from a woman aged 40 to 49 with active or convalescent COVID-19.

The chain uses TRBV18 and TRBJ1-4; 7 bases agree with TRBD1. Trimming removed 4 bases from V and 7 bases from J; junction bases left unmatched: 18. This CDR3 comprises 18 residues. CDR1 is KGHSH and CDR2 is LQKENI in the germline V gene. In DNA form, the CDR3 reads TGTGCCAGCTCACACTCTATCCGGGATAGGGGGCGCGGTGAAAAACTGTTTTTT. Its translation is CASSHSIRDRGRGEKLFF.

The gene calls are TRBV5-4 and TRBJ1-3, with TRBD1 identical over 8 bases. The CDR3 consists of 15 residues. The V segment lost 4 bases and the J segment 4 bases; nucleotides outside the gene matches: 7. Germline V gene data show CDR1 as SGHNT and CDR2 as YYREEE (reference sequence). CDR3 DNA: TGTGCCAGCAGCCCGCAGGGGGCGTTAGGAAACACCATATATTTT. It is translated as CASSPQGALGNTIYF. Complete variable domain (other parts from reference TRBV5-4 and TRBJ1-3): ETGVTQSPTHLIKTRGQQVTLRCSSQSGHNTVSWYQQALGQGPQFIFQYYREEENGRGNFPPRFSGLQFPNYSSELNVNALELDDSALYLCASSPQGALGNTIYFGEGSWLTVV.

A word on this clone: Additional DNA sequences in this sample encode the identical CDR3. The chain's CDR3 is CASSPRTGLNTEAFF. DNA of the CDR3: TGTGCCAGCAGCCCCAGGACAGGATTGAACACTGAAGCTTTCTTT. The chain employs TRBV7-2 and TRBJ1-1, with 7 bases fitting TRBD1. With V trimmed by 5 bases and J by 0 bases, 6 bases remained unmatched. Germline lookup yields CDR1 SGHTA and CDR2 FQGNSA. There are 15 residues in the CDR3.

This chain uses TRBV12-3 or TRBV12-4 with TRBJ1-1; tentative D call: TRBD1 (6 bases). The CDR3 has 11 residues. The V and J ends lost 6 bases and 11 bases respectively, with 13 bases between them. The CDR3 sequence is CASSRSGEAFF. The CDR3 region has the DNA TGTGCCAGCAGCCGATCAGGGGAGGCTTTCTTT.

The CDR3 here is CASSQGVQTSGNTIYF. In DNA form, the CDR3 reads TGCGCCAGCAGCCAAGGGGTACAGACCTCTGGAAACACCATATATTTT. The V call is TRBV4-1, the J call TRBJ1-3; no reliable D call. CDR1 MGHRA and CDR2 YSYEKL come from the germline V gene. Trimming left V 1 base short and J 0 bases short, with 10 bases between. This CDR3 spans 16 amino acids.

This chain links TRBV5-8 with TRBJ1-2, with a tentative D call TRBD1 (6 bases). This CDR3 has 16 residues. The germline V and J ends were trimmed by 1 base and 8 bases, with 21 bases remaining between them. CDR1 and CDR2 from the germline V gene are SGHTS and YDEGEE. CDR3 sequence (DNA): TGTGCCAGCAGCTTGTATATGACACAGGGTTCTGGCGGCTACACCTTC. This gives the protein CASSLYMTQGSGGYTF.

The rearrangement joins TRBV15 to TRBJ1-4, with TRBD1 as a possible D gene (5 bases). Per germline, CDR1 LNHNV and CDR2 YYDKDF (reference sequence). The ends were cut back, 4 bases at V and 8 bases at J, with 14 bases in the middle. CDR3 length: 14 residues. In DNA form, the CDR3 reads TGTGCCACCAGCATGGGGGGGGGTTGGGAAAAACTGTTTTTT. As protein: CATSMGGGWEKLFF.

The V gene is TRBV10-3, the J gene TRBJ1-2, with a tentative D call TRBD1 (5 bases). The CDR3 covers 18 residues. V dropped 2 bases and J dropped 0 bases, with 19 bases sitting between them. Germline lookup yields CDR1 ENHRY and CDR2 SYGVKD. The CDR3 bases are TGTGCCATCAGTGAGAGCCCAGGGTACTCGGTAGCTAACTATGGCTACACCTTC. It codes for CAISESPGYSVANYGYTF.

This sequence joins TRBV28 and TRBJ1-2, with a weak D call TRBD1 (5 bases). The CDR3 runs 16 residues. The V end lost 8 bases, the J end lost 4 bases, and 23 bases lay between the germline ends. Germline V gene lookup returns CDR1 MDHEN and CDR2 SYDVKM. The chain's CDR3 is CASGLPGTQLPYGYTF. CDR3 DNA sequence: TGTGCCAGCGGACTCCCCGGGACTCAACTCCCCTATGGCTACACCTTC.

This rearrangement joins TRBV7-6 to TRBJ2-3; 8 bases map to TRBD2. The CDR3 sequence is 16 residues long. Losses at the gene ends were 1 base for V and 3 bases for J; bases not matched to a gene: 6. CDR1 and CDR2 from the germline V gene are SGHVS and FNYEAQ. The DNA for the CDR3 is TGTGCCAGCAGCTTAGACGGGCCTAGCGGGACAGATACGCAGTATTTT. Its protein product is CASSLDGPSGTDTQYF.

This clone was counted once. The chain has TRBV7-9 and TRBJ2-7; 15 bases agree with TRBD2. From germline, CDR1 is SEHNR and CDR2 FQNEAQ (reference sequence). With 5 bases clipped from V and 10 bases from J, the junction kept 12 bases outside the gene matches. This CDR3 has 16 amino acids. The CDR3 bases are TGTGCCAGCAGCCCCTCCGGGGGACTAGCGGGAGGACGCCAGTACTTC. This encodes CASSPSGGLAGGRQYF.

V gene TRBV7-2 combines with J gene TRBJ2-1; 9 positions match TRBD2. After removal of 2 bases from V and 1 base from J, the junction contained 12 bases not matched to a gene. The germline gives CDR1 SGHTA, CDR2 FQGNSA. The CDR3 has 19 amino acids. The chain's CDR3 is CASSLRGTSRFRSYNEQFF. CDR3 coding DNA: TGTGCCAGCAGCTTAAGGGGGACTAGCAGGTTCAGGTCCTACAATGAGCAGTTCTTC.

The chain uses TRBV28 and TRBJ2-1; TRBD2 aligns across 7 bases. The germline CDR1 and CDR2 sequences are MDHEN and SYDVKM. With 8 bases clipped from V and 6 bases from J, the junction kept 4 bases outside the gene matches. This CDR3 has 12 amino acids. CDR3 protein: CASLGGGNEQFF. As DNA, the CDR3 is TGTGCCAGCCTGGGGGGGGGCAATGAGCAGTTCTTC.

The rearrangement uses TRBV19 and TRBJ1-4; D is perhaps TRBD1 (5 bases). Trimming pared 6 bases from V and 5 bases from J, leaving 13 bases between. The V gene's germline CDR1 is LNHDA and CDR2 SQIVND (reference sequence). The CDR3 runs 14 residues. The DNA for the CDR3 is TGTGCCAGTAGAAGGGGTCCTCTAAATGAAAAACTGTTTTTT. Translation gives CASRRGPLNEKLFF. Complete variable domain (other parts from reference TRBV19 and TRBJ1-4): DGGITQSPKYLFRKEGQNVTLSCEQNLNHDAMYWYRQDPGQGLRLIYYSQIVNDFQKGDIAEGYSVSREKKESFPLTVTSAQKNPTAFYLCASRRGPLNEKLFFGSGTQLSVL.

The V call is TRBV7-8, the J call TRBJ2-7, with 9 bases aligning to TRBD2. Germline V gene lookup returns CDR1 SGHVS and CDR2 FQNEAQ. The CDR3 consists of 15 residues. V shed 1 base and J 3 bases; nucleotides not matched to a gene: 4. The DNA of the CDR3 is TGTGCCAGCAGCTTAGGGGGTAGCGGGAGCTACGAGCAGTACTTC. Translation gives CASSLGGSGSYEQYF.

The chain employs TRBV14 and TRBJ1-3; D is unclear. The CDR3 contains 18 residues. Germline values: CDR1 SGHDN, CDR2 FVKESK. Trimming pared 1 base from V and 3 bases from J, leaving 19 bases between. CDR3: CASSQGGGREVIGNTIYF. CDR3 nucleotide sequence: TGTGCCAGCAGCCAAGGAGGCGGGAGGGAGGTTATTGGAAACACCATATATTTT.

J is TRBJ1-2 and V is TRBV5-1; D possibly corresponds to TRBD1 (5 bases). The V gene lost 0 bases and the J gene lost 6 bases, with 15 bases spanning the gap. Per the germline V gene, CDR1 is SGHRS and CDR2 is YFSETQ. The CDR3 spans 15 residues. The CDR3 nucleotides read TGCGCCAGCAGCTTGGGGGTTGACAGAGAGGATGGCTACACCTTC. Amino acids: CASSLGVDREDGYTF.

This clone turned up a few times. The rearrangement uses TRBV29-1 and TRBJ1-2; tentative D call: TRBD1 (6 bases). The CDR3 totals 15 residues. CDR1 is SQVTM and CDR2 is ANQGSEA in the germline V gene. V dropped 4 bases and J dropped 6 bases, with 21 bases sitting between them. This CDR3 reads CSVGSRGGQDDGYTF. The CDR3, as DNA: TGCAGCGTTGGATCCAGGGGTGGGCAGGACGATGGCTACACCTTC.

V usage is TRBV11-1 and J usage is TRBJ2-2; D may be TRBD2 (6 bases). This CDR3 is built from 14 residues. Trimming cost V 5 bases and J 6 bases, with 13 bases left between them. From germline, CDR1 is SGHAT and CDR2 FQDESV (reference sequence). The chain's CDR3 is CASSPGGSAGELFF. The CDR3 coding sequence is TGTGCCAGCAGCCCTGGAGGGTCCGCCGGGGAGCTGTTTTTT.

The chain employs TRBV28 and TRBJ2-5; 8 positions match TRBD1. This CDR3 region has 14 residues. Germline V gene sequence: CDR1 MDHEN, CDR2 SYDVKM. With 6 bases clipped from V and 5 bases from J, the junction kept 8 bases outside the gene matches. The CDR3 region is CASSDRTGRETQYF. The CDR3 region has the DNA TGTGCCAGCAGCGACCGGACAGGGAGGGAGACCCAGTACTTC.

Remarks on this clone: In the same sample, other DNA sequences code for this CDR3. The chain carries TRBV19 and TRBJ1-5; 9 bases are a match to TRBD1. The CDR3 runs 15 residues. J lost 2 bases, V lost 3 bases, and 2 bases had no gene match. The germline V gene has CDR1 LNHDA and CDR2 SQIVND (reference sequence). The CDR3 DNA is TGTGCCAGTAGTATGACAGGGGGGGGCAATCAGCCCCAGCATTTT. Residues: CASSMTGGGNQPQHF.

The chain joins TRBV19 to TRBJ1-3; 7 positions agree with TRBD1. CDR1 is LNHDA, CDR2 SQIVND, per germline (reference sequence). V shed 3 bases, J shed 0 bases, and the junction held 5 bases outside the gene matches. The CDR3 length is 16 residues. The CDR3 loop reads CASSMDRKSSGNTIYF. CDR3 sequence (DNA): TGTGCCAGTAGTATGGACAGGAAGAGCTCTGGAAACACCATATATTTT.

In DNA, the CDR3 is TGTGCCAGCAGCCTGGGGGGGTTTAGCTATGGCTACACCTTC. Its protein product is CASSLGGFSYGYTF. The V gene is TRBV6-5, the J gene TRBJ1-2; a possible D gene is TRBD1 (5 bases). Germline CDR1 and CDR2: MNHEY and SVGAGI. There are 14 residues in the CDR3. The V and J ends lost 6 bases and 4 bases respectively, with 15 bases between them.

The chain employs TRBV15 and TRBJ1-6; D not certain. The CDR3 runs 15 residues. Trimming removed 2 bases from V and 7 bases from J, with 12 bases in between. From germline, CDR1 is LNHNV and CDR2 YYDKDF (reference sequence). CDR3 protein: CATSRPYDANSPLHF. DNA of the CDR3: TGTGCCACCAGCAGACCCTATGATGCAAATTCACCCCTCCACTTT.